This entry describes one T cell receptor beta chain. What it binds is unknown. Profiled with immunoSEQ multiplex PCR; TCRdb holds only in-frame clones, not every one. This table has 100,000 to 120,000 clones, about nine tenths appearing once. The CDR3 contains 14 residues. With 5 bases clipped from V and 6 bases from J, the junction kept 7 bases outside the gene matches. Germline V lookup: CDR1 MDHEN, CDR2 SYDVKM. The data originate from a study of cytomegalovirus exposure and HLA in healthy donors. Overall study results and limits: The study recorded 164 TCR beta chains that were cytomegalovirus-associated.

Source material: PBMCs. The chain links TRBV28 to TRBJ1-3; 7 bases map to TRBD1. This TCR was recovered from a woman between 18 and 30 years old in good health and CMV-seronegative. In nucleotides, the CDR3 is TGTGCCAGCAGTGACCCGGGACAGTCAAACACCATATATTTT. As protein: CASSDPGQSNTIYF. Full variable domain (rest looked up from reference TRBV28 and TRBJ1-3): DVKVTQSSRYLVKRTGEKVFLECVQDMDHENMFWYRQDPGLGLRLIYFSYDVKMKEKGDIPEGYSVSREKKERFSLILESASTNQTSMYLCASSDPGQSNTIYFGEGSWLTVV.